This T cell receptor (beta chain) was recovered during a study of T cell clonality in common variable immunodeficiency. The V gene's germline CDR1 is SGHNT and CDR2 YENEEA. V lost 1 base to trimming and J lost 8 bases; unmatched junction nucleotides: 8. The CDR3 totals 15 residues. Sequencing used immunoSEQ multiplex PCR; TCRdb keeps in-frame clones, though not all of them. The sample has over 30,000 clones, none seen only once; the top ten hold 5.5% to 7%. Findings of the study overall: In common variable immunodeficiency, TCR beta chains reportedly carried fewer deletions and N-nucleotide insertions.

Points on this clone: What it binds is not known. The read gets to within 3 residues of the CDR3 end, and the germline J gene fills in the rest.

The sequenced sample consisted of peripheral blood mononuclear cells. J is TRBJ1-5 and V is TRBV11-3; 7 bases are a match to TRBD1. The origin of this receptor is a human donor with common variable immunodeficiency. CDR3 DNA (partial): TGTGCCAGCAGCTTAGGGGGACAGCTGGTGGAGCCC. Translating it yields CASSLGGQLVEP. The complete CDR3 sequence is CASSLGGQLVEPQHF.